The 12 T cell receptor beta chains reported below all come from one sample, sequenced in a study of blood T cell repertoires in COVID-19. Data came from immunoSEQ multiplex PCR; TCRdb stores just in-frame clones and leaves some out. The sample carries 270,000 or so clones, 83% recorded once. Sequencing input: peripheral blood. Every receptor here comes from a woman aged 45-65 years who had recovered from COVID-19.

This sequence joins TRBV24-1 and TRBJ2-1; D unclear. The germline gives CDR1 KGHDR, CDR2 SFDVKD. Deletions cut 6 bases from V and 3 bases from J, with 20 bases between. This CDR3 comprises 17 residues. The CDR3 is CATSQPTGGGLYNEQFF. CDR3 DNA: TGTGCCACCAGTCAACCGACGGGTGGCGGCCTCTACAATGAGCAGTTCTTC.

The chain couples TRBV13 to TRBJ1-3; D not certain. This CDR3 is built from 16 residues. CDR1 PRHDT and CDR2 FYEKMQ come from the germline V gene (reference sequence). The V and J ends lost 6 bases and 0 bases respectively, with 15 bases between them. The CDR3 DNA reads TGTGCCAGCAGGAAGACTACAGAGCCCTCTGGAAACACCATATATTTT. As protein: CASRKTTEPSGNTIYF.

The chain combines TRBV27 with TRBJ2-1; 8 bases are shared with TRBD1. V lost 5 bases to trimming and J lost 2 bases; unmatched junction nucleotides: 8. Per the germline V gene, CDR1 is MNHEY and CDR2 is SMNVEV (reference sequence). CDR3 length equals 16 residues. CDR3 bases: TGTGCCAGCAGTCCGATGGACAGGGTTACCTACAATGAGCAGTTCTTC. Its protein is CASSPMDRVTYNEQFF.

CDR3 sequence (DNA): TGTGCCATCCAAGGGGAGGACTATGGCTACACCTTC. It specifies CAIQGEDYGYTF. The chain joins TRBV10-3 to TRBJ1-2; TRBD1 might be the D (5 bases). The V end was cut by 8 bases, the J end by 3 bases, with 10 bases between. Germline values: CDR1 ENHRY, CDR2 SYGVKD. The CDR3 has 12 residues.

The chain combines TRBV5-4 with TRBJ1-1, with a weak D call TRBD1 (6 bases). Trimming took off 2 bases at V and 1 base at J, with 24 bases between the two ends. Germline lookup yields CDR1 SGHNT and CDR2 YYREEE (reference sequence). The CDR3 covers 19 residues. This CDR3 reads CASSFILRQDDWWNTEAFF. CDR3 DNA sequence: TGTGCCAGCAGCTTCATTCTTAGACAGGACGATTGGTGGAACACTGAAGCTTTCTTT.

The chain has TRBV6-2 or TRBV6-3 and TRBJ1-5; perhaps TRBD1 as D (5 bases). Germline V lookup: CDR1 MNHEY, CDR2 SVGEGT. Trimming removed 5 bases at V and 4 bases at J, with 18 bases between. This CDR3 is built from 16 residues. For the CDR3, the DNA is TGTGCCAGCAGTAACCCGGGGGGGTCCCTGAATCAGCCCCAGCATTTT. Its translation is CASSNPGGSLNQPQHF.

The chain links TRBV24-1 to TRBJ2-2; 13 bases fit TRBD2. Losses at the gene ends were 9 bases for V and 4 bases for J; bases not matched to a gene: 16. The CDR3 has 19 amino acids. Germline CDR1 reads KGHDR; CDR2 reads SFDVKD. DNA of the CDR3: TGTGCCACCGAGAACCCGAGTGGGACTAGCGGGATGGGCACCGGGGAGCTGTTTTTT. Translated, it gives CATENPSGTSGMGTGELFF.

This sequence joins TRBV28 and TRBJ2-7, with TRBD2 identical over 7 bases. Unmatched junction bases numbered 4, after V lost 2 bases and J lost 3 bases. The CDR3 has 14 residues. Germline lookup yields CDR1 MDHEN and CDR2 SYDVKM. CDR3 nucleotide sequence: TGTGCCAGCAGTTTAATCGGCGGGGGCTACGAGCAGTACTTC. It translates to CASSLIGGGYEQYF.

This chain links TRBV27 with TRBJ2-2; possible D gene TRBD2, 5 bases. Germline CDR1 MNHEY, CDR2 SMNVEV (reference sequence). The CDR3 extends over 15 amino acids. V lost 5 bases and J 4 bases, leaving 14 bases between the germline ends. The CDR3 coding sequence is TGTGCCAGCAGTCCCTGGGGTGGAGGCACCGGGGAGCTGTTTTTT. This codes for CASSPWGGGTGELFF.

The chain is built from TRBV9 and TRBJ1-6; 7 bases line up with TRBD1. Trimming removed 4 bases from V and 7 bases from J; junction bases left unmatched: 8. Germline V gene lookup returns CDR1 SGDLS and CDR2 YYNGEE. CDR3 size: 15 residues. CDR3 DNA: TGTGCCAGCAGCCCAAGGTCCAGGGGGAATTCACCCCTCCACTTT. Translation: CASSPRSRGNSPLHF.

The V gene is TRBV7-3, the J gene TRBJ2-1, with TRBD1 matching over 12 bases. Trimming took 4 bases from V and 6 from J; bases not matched to a gene: 16. The germline V gene has CDR1 SGHTA and CDR2 FQGTGA. The CDR3 is made up of 19 amino acids. CDR3 bases: TGTGCCAGCAGCTACCGTCTCCCAGGGACAGGGGGCGGACGCAATGAGCAGTTCTTC. This codes for CASSYRLPGTGGGRNEQFF.

The chain carries TRBV5-5 and TRBJ1-2; no clear D. V lost 4 bases and J 2 bases, leaving 12 bases between the germline ends. The germline V gene encodes CDR1 SGHKS and CDR2 YYEKEE (reference sequence). The CDR3 is 14 amino acids. The CDR3 sequence: CASSPPTGNYGYTF. CDR3 bases: TGTGCCAGCAGCCCCCCCACCGGGAACTATGGCTACACCTTC.